These 17 T cell receptor beta chains were all obtained from the same sample, sequenced in a study of T cell changes during pregnancy in multiple sclerosis. TCRdb's copy holds only in-frame clones and misses some; the assay was immunoSEQ multiplex PCR. Of some 87,000 clones detected, approximately 92% appear once; the ten largest clones hold over 2%. The material was peripheral blood, obtained in the first trimester of pregnancy. The receptors derive from a female donor with multiple sclerosis, enrolled in a pregnancy study.

This rearrangement joins TRBV5-6 to TRBJ2-3; the D gene is possibly TRBD2 (6 bases). The CDR3 has 15 residues. The germline V gene has CDR1 SGHDT and CDR2 YYEEEE. V was cut by 6 bases and J by 5 bases, with 19 bases left in between. CDR3 region: CASNKLVLEGDTQYF. DNA for the CDR3: TGTGCCAGCAACAAACTCGTGTTGGAGGGAGATACGCAGTATTTT.

The chain links TRBV5-6 to TRBJ2-1; D gene uncertain. Germline CDR1 is SGHDT and CDR2 is YYEEEE. There are 15 residues in the CDR3. V dropped 0 bases and J dropped 1 base, with 8 bases sitting between them. The CDR3 region is CASSLESKSYNEQFF. CDR3 nucleotides: TGTGCCAGCAGCTTGGAATCCAAATCCTACAATGAGCAGTTCTTC.

The count of this clone is one. The chain links TRBV7-3 to TRBJ2-1, with a possible D match to TRBD2 (6 bases). There are 14 residues in the CDR3. The V end lost 3 bases, the J end lost 7 bases, and 13 bases lay between the germline ends. Germline-derived CDR1 and CDR2 are SGHTA and FQGTGA. DNA for the CDR3: TGTGCCAGCAGCTTCCAGTCGGGAGCGAATGAGCAGTTCTTC. Amino acid sequence: CASSFQSGANEQFF. Filled out from reference TRBV7-3 and TRBJ2-1, the complete variable domain reads GAGVSQTPSNKVTEKGKYVELRCDPISGHTALYWYRQSLGQGPEFLIYFQGTGAADDSGLPNDRFFAVRPEGSVSTLKIQRTERGDSAVYLCASSFQSGANEQFFGPGTRLTVL.

This chain joins TRBV7-9 and TRBJ1-1; 8 bases match TRBD1. The CDR3 contains 14 residues. Looked up from germline, CDR1 is SEHNR and CDR2 is FQNEAQ (reference sequence). V was clipped by 3 bases and J by 2 bases; unmatched bases: 2. CDR3 protein: CASSLTGANTEAFF. CDR3 coding DNA: TGTGCCAGCAGCTTGACAGGGGCCAACACTGAAGCTTTCTTT.

The genes are TRBV27 and TRBJ1-4, with 9 bases identical to TRBD1. The CDR3 loop spans 15 amino acids. Germline CDR1 reads MNHEY; CDR2 reads SMNVEV (reference sequence). V shed 10 bases and J 8 bases; nucleotides not matched to a gene: 14. The CDR3: CATGRQGQGSEKLFF. The CDR3, as DNA: TGTGCCACCGGCCGACAGGGACAGGGCTCCGAAAAACTGTTTTTT.

The V call is TRBV11-2, the J call TRBJ2-2, with 8 positions matching TRBD2. V was pared by 2 bases and J by 6 bases, with 2 bases of the junction left unmatched. The CDR3 totals 14 residues. From germline, CDR1 is SGHAT and CDR2 FQNNGV. This CDR3 reads CASSLTGGAGELFF. The CDR3 coding sequence is TGTGCCAGCAGCTTAACCGGGGGGGCCGGGGAGCTGTTTTTT.

This chain uses TRBV19 with TRBJ1-1; no definite D call. The germline V and J ends were trimmed by 3 bases and 1 base, with 15 bases remaining between them. Germline CDR1 and CDR2: LNHDA and SQIVND (reference sequence). The CDR3 sequence is 16 residues long. CDR3 coding DNA: TGTGCCAGTAGTATTCTTCGAGGCGCGGGGAACACTGAAGCTTTCTTT. Encoded protein: CASSILRGAGNTEAFF.

This chain uses TRBV11-2 with TRBJ2-7; tentatively, D is TRBD2 (6 bases). V was shortened by 6 bases and J by 1 base, with 16 bases between the two germline ends. The length of the CDR3 is 15 residues. Germline V gene sequence: CDR1 SGHAT, CDR2 FQNNGV. The CDR3 coding sequence is TGTGCCAGCAGGAAGGCGGGACTCGAATCCTACGAGCAGTACTTC. Protein product: CASRKAGLESYEQYF.

This clone showed up just once. The chain couples TRBV28 to TRBJ2-4; TRBD1 might be the D (6 bases). The CDR3 totals 15 residues. The V gene lost 7 bases and the J gene lost 3 bases, with 16 bases spanning the gap. CDR1 and CDR2 (germline): MDHEN, SYDVKM. The CDR3 is CASNTQTGLKNIQYF. For the CDR3, the DNA is TGTGCCAGCAACACTCAAACAGGGCTCAAAAACATTCAGTACTTC.

The V and J genes are TRBV14 and TRBJ1-2; 9 bases fit TRBD1. CDR3 length: 15 residues. Losses at the gene ends were 0 bases for V and 8 bases for J; bases not matched to a gene: 7. CDR1 and CDR2 (germline): SGHDN, FVKESK. The CDR3 DNA is TGTGCCAGCAGCCAAGATCGAGGGACAGGGCTCGGCTACACCTTC. It encodes CASSQDRGTGLGYTF.

DNA of the CDR3: TGTGCCAGCAGCCTGGGGTCGCAGAATGGCTACACCTTC. Translation gives CASSLGSQNGYTF. The rearrangement joins TRBV5-4 to TRBJ1-2; no clear D. CDR1 and CDR2 from the germline V gene are SGHNT and YYREEE (reference sequence). This CDR3 is 13 amino acids long. V lost 4 bases and J 6 bases, leaving 13 bases between the germline ends.

The chain recombines TRBV7-2 with TRBJ2-2; D may be TRBD2 (6 bases). Trimming pared 6 bases from V and 0 bases from J, leaving 14 bases between. This CDR3 comprises 16 residues. Germline V gene sequence: CDR1 SGHTA, CDR2 FQGNSA. DNA for the CDR3: TGTGCCAGCAGTCCACGGGGAGGAGCGAACACCGGGGAGCTGTTTTTT. Translated: CASSPRGGANTGELFF. Drawing the rest from reference TRBV7-2 and TRBJ2-2, the complete variable domain is GAGVSQSPSNKVTEKGKDVELRCDPISGHTALYWYRQSLGQGLEFLIYFQGNSAPDKSGLPSDRFSAERTGGSVSTLTIQRTQQEDSAVYLCASSPRGGANTGELFFGEGSRLTVL.

The chain uses TRBV18 and TRBJ2-1; maybe TRBD2 (6 bases). V was shortened by 5 bases and J by 8 bases, with 16 bases between the two germline ends. The germline CDR1 and CDR2 sequences are KGHSH and LQKENI. The CDR3 covers 14 residues. The CDR3 DNA follows: TGTGCCAGCTCATCTGCGCGGAGGGTGGATGAGCAGTTCTTC. This encodes CASSSARRVDEQFF. Full variable domain (rest looked up from reference TRBV18 and TRBJ2-1): NAGVMQNPRHLVRRRGQEARLRCSPMKGHSHVYWYRQLPEEGLKFMVYLQKENIIDESGMPKERFSAEFPKEGPSILRIQQVVRGDSAAYFCASSSARRVDEQFFGPGTRLTVL.

The chain employs TRBV15 and TRBJ1-5; D unresolved. V lost 3 bases to trimming and J lost 4 bases, with 7 bases between them. The CDR3 runs 13 residues. Germline V lookup: CDR1 LNHNV, CDR2 YYDKDF (reference sequence). The CDR3 region has the DNA TGTGCCACCAGCAGGCAGTGGAATCAGCCCCAGCATTTT. This gives the protein CATSRQWNQPQHF. The variable domain in full, completed from reference TRBV15 and TRBJ1-5, reads DAMVIQNPRYQVTQFGKPVTLSCSQTLNHNVMYWYQQKSSQAPKLLFHYYDKDFNNEADTPDNFQSRRPNTSFCFLDIRSPGLGDTAMYLCATSRQWNQPQHFGDGTRLSIL.

V usage is TRBV6-5 and J usage is TRBJ2-5; 8 bases are a match to TRBD2. This CDR3 spans 14 amino acids. The germline V gene encodes CDR1 MNHEY and CDR2 SVGAGI. V gave up 11 bases and J gave up 0 bases; unmatched junction bases: 8. This chain's CDR3 is CAAGASGHQETQYF. CDR3 coding DNA: TGTGCCGCGGGGGCTAGCGGGCACCAAGAGACCCAGTACTTC.

The CDR3 is CASSLHGGTQYF. In DNA, the CDR3 is TGTGCCAGCAGCCTCCACGGGGGGACCCAGTACTTC. The chain combines TRBV11-2 with TRBJ2-5, with D maybe TRBD2 (6 bases). This CDR3 contains 12 residues. From germline, CDR1 is SGHAT and CDR2 FQNNGV. V was trimmed by 5 bases and J by 7 bases, leaving 11 bases between them. Full variable domain (missing parts from reference TRBV11-2 and TRBJ2-5): EAGVAQSPRYKIIEKRQSVAFWCNPISGHATLYWYQQILGQGPKLLIQFQNNGVVDDSQLPKDRFSAERLKGVDSTLKIQPAKLEDSAVYLCASSLHGGTQYFGPGTRLLVL.

The V call is TRBV7-9, the J call TRBJ1-1; TRBD1 is a possible D gene (6 bases). CDR1 and CDR2 (germline): SEHNR, FQNEAQ (reference sequence). V was pared by 4 bases and J by 8 bases, with 20 bases between. The CDR3 is 15 amino acids. The CDR3 DNA is TGTGCCAGCAGCTCCACAGCTGGGACACTCAAAGAAGCTTTCTTT. Amino acid sequence: CASSSTAGTLKEAFF. Together with reference TRBV7-9 and TRBJ1-1, the CDR3 gives the full variable domain: DTGVSQNPRHKITKRGQNVTFRCDPISEHNRLYWYRQTLGQGPEFLTYFQNEAQLEKSRLLSDRFSAERPKGSFSTLEIQRTEQGDSAMYLCASSSTAGTLKEAFFGQGTRLTVV.